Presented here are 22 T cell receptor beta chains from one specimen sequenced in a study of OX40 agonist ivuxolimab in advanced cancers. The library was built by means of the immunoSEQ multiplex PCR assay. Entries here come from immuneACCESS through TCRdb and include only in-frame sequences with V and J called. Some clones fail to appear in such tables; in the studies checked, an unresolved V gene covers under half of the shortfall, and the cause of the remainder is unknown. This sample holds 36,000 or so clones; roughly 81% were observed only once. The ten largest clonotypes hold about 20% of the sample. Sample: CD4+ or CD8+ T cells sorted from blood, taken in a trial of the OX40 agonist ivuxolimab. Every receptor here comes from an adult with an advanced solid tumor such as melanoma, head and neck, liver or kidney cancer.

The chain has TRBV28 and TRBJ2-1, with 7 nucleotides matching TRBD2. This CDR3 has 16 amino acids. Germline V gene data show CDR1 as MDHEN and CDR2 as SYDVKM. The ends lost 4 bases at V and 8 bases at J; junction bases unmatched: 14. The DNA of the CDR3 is TGTGCCAGCAGTTCCCCCCGGGGGGTTTCCGGGGATGAGCAGTTCTTC. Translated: CASSSPRGVSGDEQFF. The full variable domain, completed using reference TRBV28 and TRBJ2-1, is DVKVTQSSRYLVKRTGEKVFLECVQDMDHENMFWYRQDPGLGLRLIYFSYDVKMKEKGDIPEGYSVSREKKERFSLILESASTNQTSMYLCASSSPRGVSGDEQFFGPGTRLTVL.

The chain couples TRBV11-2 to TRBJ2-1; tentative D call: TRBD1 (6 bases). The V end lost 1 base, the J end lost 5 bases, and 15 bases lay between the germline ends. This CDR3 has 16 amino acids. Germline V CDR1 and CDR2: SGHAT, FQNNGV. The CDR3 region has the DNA TGTGCCAGCAGCTTAGTCTTGAGACAGGACAACAATGAGCAGTTCTTC. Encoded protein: CASSLVLRQDNNEQFF.

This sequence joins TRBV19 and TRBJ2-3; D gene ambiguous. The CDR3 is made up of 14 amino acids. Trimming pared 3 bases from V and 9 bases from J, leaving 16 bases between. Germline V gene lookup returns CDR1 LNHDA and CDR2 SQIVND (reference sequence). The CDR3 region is CASSIPFRPMTQYF. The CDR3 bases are TGTGCCAGTAGTATCCCCTTCCGTCCGATGACGCAGTATTTT.

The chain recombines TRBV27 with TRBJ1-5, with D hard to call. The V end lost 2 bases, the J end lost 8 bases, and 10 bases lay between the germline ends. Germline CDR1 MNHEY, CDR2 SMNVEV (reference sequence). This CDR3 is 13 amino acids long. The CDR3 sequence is CASSLGREKPQHF. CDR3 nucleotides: TGTGCCAGCAGTTTAGGACGGGAAAAGCCCCAGCATTTT.

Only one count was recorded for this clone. The CDR3 coding sequence is TGTGCCAGCAGCTTAGACCGGACTAGCGGGGCCTACGAGCAGTACTTC. This encodes CASSLDRTSGAYEQYF. The V and J genes are TRBV11-2 and TRBJ2-7; 12 bases are shared with TRBD2. The CDR3 extends over 16 amino acids. Germline CDR1 SGHAT, CDR2 FQNNGV. Trimming at V came to 0 bases and at J to 2 bases, leaving 2 bases not matched to a gene.

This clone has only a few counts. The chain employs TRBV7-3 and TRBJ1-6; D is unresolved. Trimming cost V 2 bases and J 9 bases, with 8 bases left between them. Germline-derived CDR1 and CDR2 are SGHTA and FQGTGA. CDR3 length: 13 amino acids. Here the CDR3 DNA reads TGTGCCAGCAGCTTAGCGTTGGGTTCACCCCTCCACTTT. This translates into CASSLALGSPLHF.

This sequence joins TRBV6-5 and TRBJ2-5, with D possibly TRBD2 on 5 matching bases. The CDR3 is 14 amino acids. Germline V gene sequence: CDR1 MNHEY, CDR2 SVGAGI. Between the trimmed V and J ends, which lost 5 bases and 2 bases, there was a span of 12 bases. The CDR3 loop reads CASSTLGSQETQYF. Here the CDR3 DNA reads TGTGCCAGCAGTACACTAGGTTCACAAGAGACCCAGTACTTC.

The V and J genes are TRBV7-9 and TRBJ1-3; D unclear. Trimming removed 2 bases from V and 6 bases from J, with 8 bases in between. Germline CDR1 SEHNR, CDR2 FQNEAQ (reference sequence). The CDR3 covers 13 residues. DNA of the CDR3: TGTGCCAGCAGCTTAAAGCCTTCAAACACCATATATTTT. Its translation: CASSLKPSNTIYF.

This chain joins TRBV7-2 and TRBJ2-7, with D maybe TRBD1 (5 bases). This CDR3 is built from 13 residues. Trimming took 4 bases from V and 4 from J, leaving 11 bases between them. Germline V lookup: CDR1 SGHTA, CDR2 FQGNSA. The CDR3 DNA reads TGTGCCAGCAGCTCCCGGAAGGGGTACGAGCAGTACTTC. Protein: CASSSRKGYEQYF.

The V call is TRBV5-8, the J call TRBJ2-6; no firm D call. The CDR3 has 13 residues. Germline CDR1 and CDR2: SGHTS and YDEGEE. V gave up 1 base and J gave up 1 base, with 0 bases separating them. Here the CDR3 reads CASSLSGANVLTF. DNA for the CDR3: TGTGCCAGCAGCTTGTCTGGGGCCAACGTCCTGACTTTC.

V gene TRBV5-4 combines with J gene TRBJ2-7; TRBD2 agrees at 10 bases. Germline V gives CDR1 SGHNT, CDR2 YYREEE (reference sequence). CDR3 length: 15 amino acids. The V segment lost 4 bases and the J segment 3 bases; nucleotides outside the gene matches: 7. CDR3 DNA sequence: TGTGCCAGCAGCAATGGACTAGCGGAATACTACGAGCAGTACTTC. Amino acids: CASSNGLAEYYEQYF.

CDR3 amino acids: CANSSGGGGLSTGELFF. DNA for the CDR3: TGTGCCAACAGCTCCGGTGGGGGAGGGTTGAGCACCGGGGAGCTGTTTTTT. V usage is TRBV19 and J usage is TRBJ2-2, with TRBD2 matching over 7 bases. Germline V gene data show CDR1 as LNHDA and CDR2 as SQIVND (reference sequence). The V gene end was trimmed by 10 bases and the J gene end by 4 bases; junction bases not matched to a gene: 18. This CDR3 spans 17 amino acids.

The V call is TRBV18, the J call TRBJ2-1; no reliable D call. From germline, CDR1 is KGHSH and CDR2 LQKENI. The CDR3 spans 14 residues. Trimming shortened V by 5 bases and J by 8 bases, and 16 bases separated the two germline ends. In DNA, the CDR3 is TGTGCCAGCTCAGCGGTAATAGGTGGGGATGAGCAGTTCTTC. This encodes CASSAVIGGDEQFF.

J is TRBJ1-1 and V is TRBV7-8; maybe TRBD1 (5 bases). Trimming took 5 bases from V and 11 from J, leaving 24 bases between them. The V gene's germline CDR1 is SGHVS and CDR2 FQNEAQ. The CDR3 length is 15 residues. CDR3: CASSRSAREITKAFF. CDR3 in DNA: TGTGCCAGCAGCCGCTCTGCCAGGGAGATAACAAAGGCTTTCTTT.

This chain's CDR3 is CASSPLPGQGRNTEAFF. The CDR3 DNA follows: TGTGCCAGCTCACCACTACCTGGACAGGGGAGGAACACTGAAGCTTTCTTT. The rearrangement uses TRBV18 and TRBJ1-1, with 9 bases fitting TRBD1. CDR1 is KGHSH and CDR2 is LQKENI in the germline V gene. V shed 1 base and J 1 base; nucleotides not matched to a gene: 7. The length of the CDR3 is 17 residues.

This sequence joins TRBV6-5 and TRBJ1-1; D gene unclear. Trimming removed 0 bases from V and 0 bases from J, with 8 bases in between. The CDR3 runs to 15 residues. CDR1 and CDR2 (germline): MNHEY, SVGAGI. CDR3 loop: CASSYSDTVNTEAFF. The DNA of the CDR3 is TGTGCCAGCAGTTACTCCGACACCGTGAACACTGAAGCTTTCTTT.

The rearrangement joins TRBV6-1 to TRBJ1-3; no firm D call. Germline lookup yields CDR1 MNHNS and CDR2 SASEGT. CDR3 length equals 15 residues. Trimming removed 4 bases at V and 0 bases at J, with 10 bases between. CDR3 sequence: CASSASGFSGNTIYF. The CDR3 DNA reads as TGTGCCAGCAGTGCCTCCGGGTTCTCTGGAAACACCATATATTTT.

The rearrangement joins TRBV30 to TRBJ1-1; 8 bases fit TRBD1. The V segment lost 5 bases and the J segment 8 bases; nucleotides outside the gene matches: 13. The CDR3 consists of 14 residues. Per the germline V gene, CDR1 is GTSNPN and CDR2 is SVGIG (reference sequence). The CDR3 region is CAWGPDRALPEAFF. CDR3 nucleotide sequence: TGTGCCTGGGGCCCGGACAGGGCGCTACCAGAAGCTTTCTTT.

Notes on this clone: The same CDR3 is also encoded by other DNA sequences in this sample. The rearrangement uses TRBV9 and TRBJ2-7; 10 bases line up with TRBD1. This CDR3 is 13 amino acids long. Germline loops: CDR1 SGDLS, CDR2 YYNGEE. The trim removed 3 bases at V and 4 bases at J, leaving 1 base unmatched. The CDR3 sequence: CASSGQGAYEQYF. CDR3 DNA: TGTGCCAGCAGCGGACAGGGGGCGTACGAGCAGTACTTC.

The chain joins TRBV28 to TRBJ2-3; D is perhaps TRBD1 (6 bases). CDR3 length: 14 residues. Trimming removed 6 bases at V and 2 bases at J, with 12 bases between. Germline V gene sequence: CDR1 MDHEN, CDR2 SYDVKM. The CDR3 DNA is TGTGCCAGCAGATCAGGGGTTTTCACAGATACGCAGTATTTT. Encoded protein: CASRSGVFTDTQYF.

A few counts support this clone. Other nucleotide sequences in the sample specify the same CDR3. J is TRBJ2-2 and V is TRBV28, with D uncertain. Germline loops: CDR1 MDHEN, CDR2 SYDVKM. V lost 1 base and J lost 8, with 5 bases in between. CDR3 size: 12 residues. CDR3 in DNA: TGTGCCAGCAGTTTATCATTTGGGGAGCTGTTTTTT. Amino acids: CASSLSFGELFF.

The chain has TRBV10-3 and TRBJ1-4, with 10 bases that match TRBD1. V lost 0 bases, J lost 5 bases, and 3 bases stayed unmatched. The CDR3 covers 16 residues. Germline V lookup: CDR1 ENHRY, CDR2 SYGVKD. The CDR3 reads CAISESKGQGNEKLFF. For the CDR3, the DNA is TGTGCCATCAGTGAGTCGAAGGGACAGGGGAATGAAAAACTGTTTTTT.